The 28 T cell receptor beta chains below all came from one sample that was sequenced in a study of cytotoxic CD8 clonotypes in ibrutinib-treated CLL. Sequencing was performed with immunoSEQ multiplex PCR; in TCRdb, only in-frame clones are kept and a portion is missing. Among about 92,000 clones listed, 60% to 80% were seen once. Sequenced material: PBMCs, taken after 24 months of ibrutinib treatment. The receptors come from a human donor with chronic lymphocytic leukemia.

The J gene is TRBJ1-1, the V gene TRBV27; D gene unclear. Germline V gene lookup returns CDR1 MNHEY and CDR2 SMNVEV (reference sequence). The CDR3 loop spans 12 amino acids. The V and J ends lost 6 bases and 6 bases respectively, with 11 bases between them. CDR3 bases: TGTGCCAGCAGGCCGGAGGACTCTGAAGCTTTCTTT. Amino acid sequence: CASRPEDSEAFF.

V is TRBV29-1 and J is TRBJ1-5, with a possible D match to TRBD1 (6 bases). Germline values: CDR1 SQVTM, CDR2 ANQGSEA. CDR3 size: 13 residues. V was clipped by 4 bases and J by 7 bases, with 14 bases between them. CDR3 coding DNA: TGCAGCGTTGTAATGGCGGGGGGCCAGCCCCAGCATTTT. This gives the protein CSVVMAGGQPQHF.

This clone came up once. The chain is built from TRBV5-6 and TRBJ1-2; possible D gene TRBD1, 6 bases. The ends were cut back, 0 bases at V and 4 bases at J, with 10 bases in the middle. The length of the CDR3 is 14 residues. From germline, CDR1 is SGHDT and CDR2 YYEEEE. The CDR3 nucleotides are TGTGCCAGCAGCTTGGGCAGGGGCGCCTATGGCTACACCTTC. It is translated as CASSLGRGAYGYTF.

The chain uses TRBV5-1 and TRBJ2-5; possible D gene TRBD2, 5 bases. CDR3 length: 17 residues. V was cut by 0 bases and J by 3 bases, with 18 bases left in between. Germline V gene sequence: CDR1 SGHRS, CDR2 YFSETQ. CDR3 in amino acids: CASSLALLSRGKETQYF. Here the CDR3 DNA reads TGCGCCAGCAGCTTGGCGCTCCTCAGCCGGGGTAAAGAGACCCAGTACTTC.

The chain uses TRBV4-3 and TRBJ1-1, with TRBD1 identical over 8 bases. Germline V CDR1 and CDR2: LGHNA, YSLEER. With 0 bases clipped from V and 3 bases from J, the junction kept 12 bases outside the gene matches. The CDR3 spans 18 residues. The chain's CDR3 is CASSQDIRQGFMDTEAFF. DNA of the CDR3: TGCGCCAGCAGCCAAGATATAAGACAGGGGTTTATGGACACTGAAGCTTTCTTT.

The chain combines TRBV2 with TRBJ2-5; 7 nucleotides match TRBD1. Germline V gene sequence: CDR1 SNHLY, CDR2 FYNNEI. Germline trimming cut 8 bases from V and 3 bases from J; bases unmatched to any gene: 3. The CDR3 is 12 residues long. CDR3: CASGQVKETQYF. The CDR3 bases are TGTGCCAGCGGACAGGTAAAAGAGACCCAGTACTTC.

This chain joins TRBV6-6 and TRBJ2-7, with 7 bases matching TRBD1. The ends lost 4 bases at V and 3 bases at J; junction bases unmatched: 6. From germline, CDR1 is MNHNY and CDR2 SVGAGI (reference sequence). The CDR3 sequence is 14 residues long. CDR3 amino acids: CASSSLDRNYEQYF. CDR3 sequence (DNA): TGTGCCAGCAGTTCCCTGGACAGGAACTACGAGCAGTACTTC.

The chain links TRBV5-1 to TRBJ2-2; TRBD1 aligns across 8 bases. This CDR3 comprises 16 residues. Germline assignment: CDR1 SGHRS and CDR2 YFSETQ. V was clipped by 2 bases and J by 4 bases; unmatched bases: 7. The CDR3 protein is CASSLLRGLGTGELFF. CDR3 nucleotides: TGCGCCAGCAGCTTACTCAGGGGGCTCGGCACCGGGGAGCTGTTTTTT.

This clone was observed a single time. The gene calls are TRBV5-4 and TRBJ2-2, with TRBD1 identical over 7 bases. Germline V gives CDR1 SGHNT, CDR2 YYREEE (reference sequence). V was clipped by 3 bases and J by 4 bases; unmatched bases: 9. The CDR3 is 16 amino acids. The CDR3 DNA is TGTGCCAGCAGCTCGGCGAGGGACAGATCCACCGGGGAGCTGTTTTTT. The encoded protein is CASSSARDRSTGELFF. Using reference TRBV5-4 and TRBJ2-2 for the parts outside the CDR3, the full variable domain is ETGVTQSPTHLIKTRGQQVTLRCSSQSGHNTVSWYQQALGQGPQFIFQYYREEENGRGNFPPRFSGLQFPNYSSELNVNALELDDSALYLCASSSARDRSTGELFFGEGSRLTVL.

The chain is built from TRBV6-1 and TRBJ1-3; D possibly corresponds to TRBD1 (6 bases). Germline lookup yields CDR1 MNHNS and CDR2 SASEGT. V was cut by 2 bases and J by 0 bases, with 11 bases left in between. The CDR3 extends over 16 amino acids. CDR3 protein: CASSERGRGSGNTIYF. The CDR3 DNA is TGTGCCAGCAGTGAAAGGGGCAGGGGCTCTGGAAACACCATATATTTT.

The rearrangement uses TRBV5-8 and TRBJ1-5, with D maybe TRBD1 (6 bases). The CDR3 loop spans 13 amino acids. Germline CDR1 is SGHTS and CDR2 is YDEGEE. The V end lost 5 bases, the J end lost 6 bases, and 12 bases lay between the germline ends. CDR3 residues: CASSPGHFQPQHF. The CDR3 DNA is TGTGCCAGCAGTCCGGGACACTTTCAGCCCCAGCATTTT.

The chain joins TRBV19 to TRBJ1-2; D is perhaps TRBD1 (6 bases). CDR3 length: 12 residues. CDR1 is LNHDA, CDR2 SQIVND, per germline (reference sequence). V was pared by 8 bases and J by 2 bases, with 9 bases between. The CDR3 DNA follows: TGTGCCAGTCGGGGGGGCAACTATGGCTACACCTTC. Residues: CASRGGNYGYTF.

CDR3 in DNA: TGCAGCGTTGCCGGGACAGGAGCCTACGAGCAGTACTTC. Translating it yields CSVAGTGAYEQYF. The rearrangement links TRBV29-1 to TRBJ2-7; 8 bases align to TRBD1. The J segment lost 2 bases and the V segment lost 4 bases, leaving 4 bases of the junction unmatched. The CDR3 loop spans 13 amino acids. Germline lookup yields CDR1 SQVTM and CDR2 ANQGSEA.

The rearrangement joins TRBV19 to TRBJ2-1, with D unclear. Germline V lookup: CDR1 LNHDA, CDR2 SQIVND (reference sequence). This CDR3 has 13 residues. Trimming took off 3 bases at V and 8 bases at J, with 11 bases between the two ends. CDR3 sequence: CASSIGEAYEQFF. CDR3 DNA sequence: TGTGCCAGTAGTATTGGAGAGGCTTATGAGCAGTTCTTC.

V gene TRBV18 combines with J gene TRBJ2-3, with D perhaps given as TRBD1 or TRBD2 (5 bases each). Germline CDR1 and CDR2: KGHSH and LQKENI. The CDR3 totals 14 residues. V shed 6 bases and J shed 2 bases, with 12 bases lying between them. In DNA form, the CDR3 reads TGTGCCAGCTCTCGGGACGGAAACACAGATACGCAGTATTTT. This translates into CASSRDGNTDTQYF.

The gene calls are TRBV18 and TRBJ2-1; 10 bases match TRBD2. Trimming cost V 3 bases and J 5 bases; bases outside gene matches: 13. There are 18 residues in the CDR3. In germline, CDR1 is KGHSH, CDR2 LQKENI. This chain's CDR3 is CASSPLASGRARDNEQFF. Written as DNA, the CDR3 is TGTGCCAGCTCACCCCTTGCCAGCGGGAGGGCCCGCGACAATGAGCAGTTCTTC.

This chain uses TRBV7-9 with TRBJ2-1; TRBD2 agrees at 10 bases. The CDR3 totals 14 residues. CDR1 and CDR2 (germline): SEHNR, FQNEAQ (reference sequence). Unmatched junction bases numbered 8, after V lost 7 bases and J lost 8 bases. CDR3: CASIPSGSRHEQFF. The CDR3 nucleotides read TGTGCCAGCATACCTAGCGGGAGTAGGCATGAGCAGTTCTTC.

The rearrangement links TRBV7-3 to TRBJ2-7, with a tentative D call TRBD2 (5 bases). Germline assignment: CDR1 SGHTA and CDR2 FQGTGA. CDR3 size: 13 residues. V shed 6 bases and J shed 1 base, with 10 bases lying between them. For the CDR3, the DNA is TGTGCCAGCAGAGACGGACTGTCCTACGAGCAGTACTTC. Translated, it gives CASRDGLSYEQYF.

The rearrangement links TRBV6-1 to TRBJ2-5; 9 bases line up with TRBD2. This CDR3 comprises 15 residues. Per the germline V gene, CDR1 is MNHNS and CDR2 is SASEGT. V was pared by 6 bases and J by 1 base, with 6 bases of the junction left unmatched. In nucleotides, the CDR3 is TGTGCCAGCAGGGGAGAGGGACTAGCCCAAGAGACCCAGTACTTC. Protein sequence: CASRGEGLAQETQYF.

The chain has TRBV5-1 and TRBJ2-1, with 15 bases lining up with TRBD2. Germline V gene sequence: CDR1 SGHRS, CDR2 YFSETQ. The CDR3 totals 17 residues. The junction had 13 bases not matched to a gene; V was cut back by 3 bases and J by 12 bases. CDR3 bases: TGCGCCAGCAGCTCAGAAGCCGGACTAGCGGGAGGGATGGGGCAGTTCTTC. Its translation: CASSSEAGLAGGMGQFF.

V is TRBV4-3 and J is TRBJ2-7, with 8 bases aligning to TRBD2. The V gene's germline CDR1 is LGHNA and CDR2 YSLEER. The CDR3 extends over 14 amino acids. The V segment lost 3 bases and the J segment 2 bases; nucleotides outside the gene matches: 3. CDR3 nucleotide sequence: TGCGCCAGCAGCCACGGCGGGGGGCCCTACGAGCAGTACTTC. It translates to CASSHGGGPYEQYF.

The CDR3 here is CASTPLPGQGYEKLFF. The CDR3 coding sequence is TGTGCCAGCACCCCACTCCCGGGACAGGGGTATGAAAAACTGTTTTTT. The J gene is TRBJ1-4, the V gene TRBV28, with 10 nucleotides matching TRBD1. V gave up 7 bases and J gave up 6 bases; unmatched junction bases: 11. This CDR3 contains 16 residues. Germline V gives CDR1 MDHEN, CDR2 SYDVKM.

In this sample, this clone turned up a few times. The V call is TRBV15, the J call TRBJ2-1, with D possibly TRBD2 on 5 matching bases. The length of the CDR3 is 13 residues. Trimming removed 0 bases at V and 8 bases at J, with 8 bases between. Germline V lookup: CDR1 LNHNV, CDR2 YYDKDF (reference sequence). CDR3 sequence reads: CATSRDPGDEQFF. CDR3 DNA sequence: TGTGCCACCAGCAGAGATCCCGGGGATGAGCAGTTCTTC.

The rearrangement uses TRBV27 and TRBJ2-7, with D tentatively TRBD2 (5 bases). Trimming took 0 bases from V and 2 from J, leaving 14 bases between them. CDR3 length: 16 amino acids. Germline V gene data show CDR1 as MNHEY and CDR2 as SMNVEV (reference sequence). The CDR3: CASSLSGALSPYEQYF. CDR3 bases: TGTGCCAGCAGTTTATCGGGAGCACTTTCACCCTACGAGCAGTACTTC.

The rearrangement joins TRBV19 to TRBJ2-2; 7 bases agree with TRBD1. Germline V lookup: CDR1 LNHDA, CDR2 SQIVND (reference sequence). CDR3 length: 13 residues. After removal of 7 bases from V and 6 bases from J, the junction contained 5 bases not matched to a gene. In DNA, the CDR3 is TGTGCCAGTAAGGCAGGGGGTGCCGGGGAGCTGTTTTTT. This sequence encodes CASKAGGAGELFF.

This clone came up once. V and J are TRBV28 and TRBJ1-2, with D possibly TRBD1 on 6 matching bases. Trimming removed 6 bases from V and 4 bases from J, with 12 bases in between. Per germline, CDR1 MDHEN and CDR2 SYDVKM. The CDR3 has 13 amino acids. The CDR3 loop is CASRTWTVYGYTF. DNA of the CDR3: TGTGCCAGCAGAACCTGGACAGTCTATGGCTACACCTTC.

There are a few counts of this clone. The CDR3 sequence is CASSRDREGYGYTF. The CDR3 DNA follows: TGTGCCAGCAGCCGGGACAGGGAGGGATATGGCTACACCTTC. The chain is built from TRBV7-3 and TRBJ1-2, with TRBD1 identical over 9 bases. Germline-derived CDR1 and CDR2 are SGHTA and FQGTGA. The CDR3 contains 14 residues. V lost 5 bases, J lost 5 bases, and 6 bases stayed unmatched. The whole variable domain, filled in from reference TRBV7-3 and TRBJ1-2, reads GAGVSQTPSNKVTEKGKYVELRCDPISGHTALYWYRQSLGQGPEFLIYFQGTGAADDSGLPNDRFFAVRPEGSVSTLKIQRTERGDSAVYLCASSRDREGYGYTFGSGTRLTVV.

This clone was counted a single time. V and J are TRBV5-4 and TRBJ1-5; 9 bases align to TRBD1. The CDR3 is 17 residues long. V shed 4 bases, J shed 6 bases, and the junction held 14 bases outside the gene matches. From germline, CDR1 is SGHNT and CDR2 YYREEE (reference sequence). In DNA form, the CDR3 reads TGTGCCAGCAGCGTTGGGGGGGACAGGGTGAGGGGTCAGCCCCAGCATTTT. Its translation is CASSVGGDRVRGQPQHF.